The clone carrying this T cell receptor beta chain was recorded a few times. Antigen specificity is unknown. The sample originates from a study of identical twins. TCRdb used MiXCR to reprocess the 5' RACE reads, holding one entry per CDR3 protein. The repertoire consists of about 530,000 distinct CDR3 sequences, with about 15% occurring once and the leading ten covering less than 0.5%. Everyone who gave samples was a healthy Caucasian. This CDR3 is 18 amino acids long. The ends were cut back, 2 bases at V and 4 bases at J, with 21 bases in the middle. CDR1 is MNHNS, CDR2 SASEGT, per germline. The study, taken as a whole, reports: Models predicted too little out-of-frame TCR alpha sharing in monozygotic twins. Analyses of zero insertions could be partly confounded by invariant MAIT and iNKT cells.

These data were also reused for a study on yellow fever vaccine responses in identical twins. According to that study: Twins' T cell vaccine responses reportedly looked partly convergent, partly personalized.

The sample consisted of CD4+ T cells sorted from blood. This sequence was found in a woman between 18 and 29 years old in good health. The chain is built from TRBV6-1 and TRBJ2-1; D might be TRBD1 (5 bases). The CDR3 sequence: CASSEMGSGWGVYNEQFF. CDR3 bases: TGTGCCAGCAGTGAAATGGGCTCAGGGTGGGGCGTATACAATGAGCAGTTCTTC.